Below, 24 T cell receptor beta chains from the same sample are listed, as sequenced in a study of blood T cell repertoires in COVID-19. The repertoire was sequenced with immunoSEQ multiplex PCR; TCRdb's copy has only in-frame clones and lacks some. The table records just over 300,000 clones, 87% of them present only once. The specimen sequenced was PBMCs or T cells enriched from blood (not recorded which). These receptors were obtained from a woman between 18 and 29 years old who had recovered from COVID-19.

This clone was observed a few times. The chain couples TRBV14 to TRBJ1-2; D not certain. V was trimmed by 4 bases and J by 1 base, leaving 7 bases between them. CDR3 length: 13 amino acids. Germline CDR1 SGHDN, CDR2 FVKESK. CDR3 residues: CASSREFNYGYTF. The CDR3 coding sequence is TGTGCCAGCAGCCGCGAGTTTAACTATGGCTACACCTTC. Looking up the rest from reference TRBV14 and TRBJ1-2 gives the full variable domain: EAGVTQFPSHSVIEKGQTVTLRCDPISGHDNLYWYRRVMGKEIKFLLHFVKESKQDESGMPNNRFLAERTGGTYSTLKVQPAELEDSGVYFCASSREFNYGYTFGSGTRLTVV.

The genes are TRBV2 and TRBJ2-1, with a tentative D call TRBD2 (5 bases). V dropped 8 bases and J dropped 6 bases, with 41 bases sitting between them. The CDR3 has 22 residues. Germline loops: CDR1 SNHLY, CDR2 FYNNEI. CDR3 amino acids: CASARSFFFGVFMTSRGNEQFF. The CDR3 DNA reads as TGTGCCAGCGCCAGGAGTTTTTTCTTCGGGGTTTTTATGACCAGCCGTGGCAATGAGCAGTTCTTC.

This chain connects TRBV15 to TRBJ1-2, with 7 bases matching TRBD1. Trimming took 3 bases from V and 4 from J; bases not matched to a gene: 14. The germline CDR1 and CDR2 sequences are LNHNV and YYDKDF (reference sequence). The CDR3 is 17 residues long. The DNA of the CDR3 is TGTGCCACCAGCAGGGAACCCGACAGGGACCGAGGCTATGGCTACACCTTC. Translation gives CATSREPDRDRGYGYTF.

V and J are TRBV3-1 (or the pseudogene TRBV3-2) and TRBJ2-3; 7 bases are shared with TRBD1. The CDR3 consists of 14 residues. V trimming: 10 bases; J trimming: 4 bases; junction bases outside the gene matches: 11. Germline V gene data show CDR1 as LGHDT and CDR2 as YNNKEL (reference sequence). The CDR3 loop reads CATVFRQGPDTQYF. The DNA of the CDR3 is TGTGCCACCGTATTCAGACAGGGCCCAGATACGCAGTATTTT.

This clone was found once. The chain carries TRBV11-2 and TRBJ2-1, with 8 bases fitting TRBD2. CDR1 is SGHAT, CDR2 FQNNGV, per germline. CDR3 size: 15 residues. V shed 2 bases and J 2 bases; nucleotides not matched to a gene: 2. CDR3 in amino acids: CASSLYSGTYNEQFF. CDR3 nucleotides: TGTGCCAGCAGCTTATATAGCGGGACCTACAATGAGCAGTTCTTC.

The chain joins TRBV19 to TRBJ1-3; maybe TRBD1 (6 bases). CDR3 size: 20 residues. The germline CDR1 and CDR2 sequences are LNHDA and SQIVND (reference sequence). V dropped 7 bases and J dropped 0 bases, with 28 bases sitting between them. CDR3 residues: CASTDHWGQGTLRSGNTIYF. The DNA for the CDR3 is TGTGCCAGTACAGATCACTGGGGACAAGGAACTCTTCGCTCTGGAAACACCATATATTTT.

The chain couples TRBV9 to TRBJ1-6; TRBD1 matches at 7 bases. From germline, CDR1 is SGDLS and CDR2 YYNGEE. CDR3 length equals 17 residues. Trimming at V came to 4 bases and at J to 8 bases, leaving 15 bases not matched to a gene. The CDR3 nucleotides are TGTGCCAGCAGCAACGAGGGGGCGGGGCAGCCGGATTCACCCCTCCACTTT. It yields the protein CASSNEGAGQPDSPLHF. Drawing the rest from reference TRBV9 and TRBJ1-6, the complete variable domain is DSGVTQTPKHLITATGQRVTLRCSPRSGDLSVYWYQQSLDQGLQFLIQYYNGEERAKGNILERFSAQQFPDLHSELNLSSLELGDSALYFCASSNEGAGQPDSPLHFGNGTRLTVT.

The chain couples TRBV3-1 (or the pseudogene TRBV3-2) to TRBJ2-2; a possible D gene is TRBD1 (5 bases). The CDR3 is 14 residues long. CDR1 is LGHDT, CDR2 YNNKEL, per germline (reference sequence). Trimming took off 2 bases at V and 6 bases at J, with 10 bases between the two ends. The DNA for the CDR3 is TGTGCCAGCAGCCAACAGGGTACCGCCGGGGAGCTGTTTTTT. This codes for CASSQQGTAGELFF.

The chain has TRBV6-6 and TRBJ1-6, with 7 bases matching TRBD1. Trimming removed 5 bases from V and 8 bases from J; junction bases left unmatched: 15. Germline CDR1 is MNHNY and CDR2 is SVGAGI (reference sequence). The CDR3 extends over 17 amino acids. The CDR3 spells CASSRTPTGYGDSPLHF. Here the CDR3 DNA reads TGTGCCAGCAGTCGGACGCCGACAGGGTACGGGGATTCACCCCTCCACTTT.

This clone was detected a few times. The chain uses TRBV19 and TRBJ1-1; D may be TRBD1 (5 bases). This CDR3 is 15 amino acids long. Trimming removed 3 bases from V and 2 bases from J, with 13 bases in between. The V gene's germline CDR1 is LNHDA and CDR2 SQIVND (reference sequence). CDR3 bases: TGTGCCAGTAGTATGTGGAGACAGCTCAACACTGAAGCTTTCTTT. Protein product: CASSMWRQLNTEAFF.

This clone was seen a few times. The rearrangement links TRBV7-6 to TRBJ1-3; D unresolved. Germline V gene data show CDR1 as SGHVS and CDR2 as FNYEAQ. The CDR3 spans 15 residues. The V gene lost 1 base and the J gene lost 1 base, with 8 bases spanning the gap. CDR3 DNA: TGTGCCAGCAGCTTAGGTCCGGGATCTGGAAACACCATATATTTT. Its protein is CASSLGPGSGNTIYF. Supplemented by reference TRBV7-6 and TRBJ1-3, the full variable domain reads GAGVSQSPRYKVTKRGQDVALRCDPISGHVSLYWYRQALGQGPEFLTYFNYEAQQDKSGLPNDRFSAERPEGSISTLTIQRTEQRDSAMYRCASSLGPGSGNTIYFGEGSWLTVV.

The rearrangement joins TRBV7-6 to TRBJ2-3, with 8 nucleotides matching TRBD2. J was trimmed by 0 bases and V by 1 base; bases with no gene match: 3. CDR1 is SGHVS and CDR2 is FNYEAQ in the germline V gene. The CDR3 totals 16 residues. The CDR3 DNA sequence: TGTGCCAGCAGCTTAGTAGCGGGGACAAGCACAGATACGCAGTATTTT. Its translation: CASSLVAGTSTDTQYF. The full variable domain, its missing parts supplied by reference TRBV7-6 and TRBJ2-3, is GAGVSQSPRYKVTKRGQDVALRCDPISGHVSLYWYRQALGQGPEFLTYFNYEAQQDKSGLPNDRFSAERPEGSISTLTIQRTEQRDSAMYRCASSLVAGTSTDTQYFGPGTRLTVL.

The gene calls are TRBV5-4 and TRBJ2-7, with TRBD1 identical over 7 bases. CDR1 is SGHNT and CDR2 is YYREEE in the germline V gene (reference sequence). The CDR3 runs 12 residues. J lost 11 bases, V lost 3 bases, and 8 bases had no gene match. CDR3 residues: CASSSIQGNEYF. The DNA of the CDR3 is TGTGCCAGCAGCTCCATACAGGGGAACGAGTACTTC.

In nucleotides, the CDR3 is TGCGCCAGCAGCTCACGCCAGGGTGGCGGGGGGGTCGCCACCGGGGAGCTGTTTTTT. Amino acids: CASSSRQGGGGVATGELFF. The rearrangement joins TRBV5-1 to TRBJ2-2, with 9 nucleotides matching TRBD2. Germline V gene lookup returns CDR1 SGHRS and CDR2 YFSETQ. Unmatched junction bases numbered 16, after V lost 3 bases and J lost 4 bases. CDR3 length equals 19 residues.

This rearrangement joins TRBV7-3 to TRBJ2-3, with TRBD2 matching over 7 bases. Trimming took 2 bases from V and 5 from J; bases not matched to a gene: 7. This CDR3 comprises 15 residues. Germline V gives CDR1 SGHTA, CDR2 FQGTGA. The CDR3: CASSLGGSIGDTQYF. The DNA of the CDR3 is TGTGCCAGCAGCTTAGGCGGGAGTATAGGAGATACGCAGTATTTT.

The V gene is TRBV7-2, the J gene TRBJ2-3; 7 nucleotides line up with TRBD2. The CDR3 covers 14 residues. Germline CDR1 SGHTA, CDR2 FQGNSA. V was clipped by 7 bases and J by 2 bases; unmatched bases: 6. The CDR3 spells CASIRGLDTDTQYF. For the CDR3, the DNA is TGTGCCAGCATCCGTGGACTAGACACAGATACGCAGTATTTT.

This clone showed up many times. The rearrangement joins TRBV9 to TRBJ2-7; 7 nucleotides line up with TRBD1. This CDR3 is built from 15 residues. Looked up from germline, CDR1 is SGDLS and CDR2 is YYNGEE. V lost 0 bases to trimming and J lost 6 bases; unmatched junction nucleotides: 9. The CDR3 loop reads CASSVEPDRTSEQYF. The CDR3 region has the DNA TGTGCCAGCAGCGTAGAACCGGACAGGACCTCCGAGCAGTACTTC.

The chain has TRBV5-4 and TRBJ2-3; D possibly corresponds to TRBD2 (7 bases). The germline V and J ends were trimmed by 2 bases and 3 bases, with 13 bases remaining between them. The CDR3 loop spans 15 amino acids. CDR1 SGHNT and CDR2 YYREEE come from the germline V gene (reference sequence). Here the CDR3 reads CASSLVGGGTDTQYF. The DNA of the CDR3 is TGTGCCAGCAGCTTAGTGGGAGGGGGGACAGATACGCAGTATTTT.

The J gene is TRBJ1-4, the V gene TRBV28; 7 nucleotides line up with TRBD1. The CDR3 totals 16 residues. With V trimmed by 3 bases and J by 6 bases, 10 bases remained unmatched. Germline CDR1 and CDR2: MDHEN and SYDVKM. The CDR3 nucleotides are TGTGCCAGCAGTTTGGTTTCTACAGGGGAGGATGAAAAACTGTTTTTT. Amino acid sequence: CASSLVSTGEDEKLFF.

The chain employs TRBV30 and TRBJ1-1; 7 bases fit TRBD1. J gave up 2 bases and V 3 bases, and 15 bases lay outside the gene matches. CDR1 is GTSNPN, CDR2 SVGIG, per germline (reference sequence). The CDR3 runs to 17 residues. The CDR3 DNA is TGTGCCTGGAGACCCACAGGGGACTTCAAAGAAAACACTGAAGCTTTCTTT. Translation: CAWRPTGDFKENTEAFF.

This clone has a handful of counts. The rearrangement joins TRBV2 to TRBJ2-7, with a tentative D call TRBD1 (5 bases). Germline V CDR1 and CDR2: SNHLY, FYNNEI. The length of the CDR3 is 17 residues. V was shortened by 7 bases and J by 1 base, with 23 bases between the two germline ends. The CDR3 coding sequence is TGTGCCAGCAACCCATCTAGACAGCGTCAACCGTCCTACGAGCAGTACTTC. Translating gives CASNPSRQRQPSYEQYF.

The chain links TRBV18 to TRBJ1-1, with TRBD1 as a possible D gene (6 bases). CDR1 KGHSH and CDR2 LQKENI come from the germline V gene. The CDR3 sequence is 17 residues long. V was pared by 0 bases and J by 3 bases, with 17 bases between. CDR3 DNA sequence: TGTGCCAGCTCACCACCCGGGGGGCAGGTACGGGACACTGAAGCTTTCTTT. Translated: CASSPPGGQVRDTEAFF.

This clone was counted only a few times. The chain carries TRBV9 and TRBJ1-6, with unresolved D. Germline CDR1 and CDR2: SGDLS and YYNGEE. The germline V and J ends were trimmed by 7 bases and 0 bases, with 17 bases remaining between them. The CDR3 is 17 amino acids. In DNA, the CDR3 is TGTGCCAGCTCGTTAGAGCCTGGGCTCTCCTATAATTCACCCCTCCACTTT. Residues: CASSLEPGLSYNSPLHF.

The chain joins TRBV27 to TRBJ2-1; 12 nucleotides align to TRBD1. J gave up 8 bases and V 3 bases, and 5 bases lay outside the gene matches. Germline V lookup: CDR1 MNHEY, CDR2 SMNVEV (reference sequence). The CDR3 has 15 amino acids. The CDR3 spells CASSFSGTGGDEQFF. The CDR3 region has the DNA TGTGCCAGCAGTTTCTCCGGGACAGGGGGCGATGAGCAGTTCTTC.